This T cell receptor (beta chain) was identified in a study of T-cell reconstitution after alpha-beta-depleted transplantation in children. This CDR3 contains 14 residues. Germline V lookup: CDR1 MNHEY, CDR2 SVGEGT. Trimming cost V 2 bases and J 6 bases; bases outside gene matches: 6. Preparation of the TCRbeta library was carried out with unique molecular identifiers. MiXCR was run by TCRdb on the PCR reads, yielding one entry per CDR3 protein. The data contain approximately 150,000 distinct CDR3 sequences, roughly 8.8% of them singletons. There are many counts of this clonotype. The antigen is unknown. Findings of the study overall: Expanded graft clones numbering several hundred reportedly gave rise to alpha-beta T cells about two months after transplant. By one year post-transplant, T-cell counts and diversity largely arose from T cells that were newly produced. Day-60 TCRbeta diversity that was high in some patients was derived from surviving recipient T cells and thymic progenitors.

The sequencing here drew on PBMCs, mostly from graft donor cells, taken 180 days after TCRalphabeta/CD19-depleted stem cell transplant. The sequence derives from a female patient between 2 and 15 years old who had a stem cell transplant for congenital amegakaryocytic thrombocytopenia, so the T cells may come from the graft donor. The chain carries TRBV6-2 or TRBV6-3 and TRBJ2-7, with 8 bases matching TRBD2. In nucleotides, the CDR3 is TGTGCCAGCAGTTACGGGACTAGTTCGGGCGAGCAGTACTTC. It codes for CASSYGTSSGEQYF.